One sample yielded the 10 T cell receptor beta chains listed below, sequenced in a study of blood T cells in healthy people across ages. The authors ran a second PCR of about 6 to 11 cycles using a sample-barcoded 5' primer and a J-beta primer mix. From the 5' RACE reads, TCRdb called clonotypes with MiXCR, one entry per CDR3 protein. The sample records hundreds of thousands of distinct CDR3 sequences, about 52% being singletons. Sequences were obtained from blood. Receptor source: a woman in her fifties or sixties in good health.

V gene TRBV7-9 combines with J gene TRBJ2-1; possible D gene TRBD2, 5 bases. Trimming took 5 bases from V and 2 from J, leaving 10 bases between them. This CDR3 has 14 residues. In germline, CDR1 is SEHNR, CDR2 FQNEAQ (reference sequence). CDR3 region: CASSGSPAYNEQFF. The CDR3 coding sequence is TGTGCCAGCAGCGGGAGCCCGGCCTACAATGAGCAGTTCTTC.

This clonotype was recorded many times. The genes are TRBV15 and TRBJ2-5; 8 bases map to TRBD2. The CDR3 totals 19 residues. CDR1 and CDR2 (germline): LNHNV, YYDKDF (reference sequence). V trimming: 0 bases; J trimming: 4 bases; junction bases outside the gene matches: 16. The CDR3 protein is CATSRDSGPSGPPVETQYF. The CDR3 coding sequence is TGTGCCACCAGCAGAGATTCGGGTCCTAGCGGGCCCCCGGTAGAGACCCAGTACTTC.

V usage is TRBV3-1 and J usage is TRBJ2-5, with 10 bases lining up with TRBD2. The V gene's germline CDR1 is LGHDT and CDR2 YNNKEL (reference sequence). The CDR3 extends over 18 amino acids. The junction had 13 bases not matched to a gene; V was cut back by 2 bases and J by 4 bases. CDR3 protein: CASSQKLAGPGVGETQYF. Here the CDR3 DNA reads TGTGCCAGCAGCCAAAAACTAGCGGGACCCGGGGTCGGAGAGACCCAGTACTTC.

CDR3 in DNA: TGTGCCAGCTCGGCGGACAGGGTGGCTGGCTACACCTTC. It codes for CASSADRVAGYTF. The genes are TRBV6-2 or TRBV6-3 and TRBJ1-2; 8 bases map to TRBD1. Germline V gene data show CDR1 as MNHEY and CDR2 as SVGEGT. The CDR3 covers 13 residues. V shed 8 bases, J shed 7 bases, and the junction held 9 bases outside the gene matches.

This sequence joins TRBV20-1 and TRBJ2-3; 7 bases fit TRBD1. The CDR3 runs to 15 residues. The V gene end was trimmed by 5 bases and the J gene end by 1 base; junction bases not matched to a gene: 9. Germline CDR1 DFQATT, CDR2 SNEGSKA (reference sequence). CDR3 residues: CSALLTGSGTDTQYF. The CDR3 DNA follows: TGCAGTGCTCTCCTGACAGGGTCTGGCACAGATACGCAGTATTTT.

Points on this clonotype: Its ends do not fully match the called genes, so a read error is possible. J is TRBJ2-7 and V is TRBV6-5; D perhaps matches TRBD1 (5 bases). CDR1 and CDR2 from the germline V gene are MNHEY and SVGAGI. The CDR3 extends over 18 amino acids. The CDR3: CASSYSMIGNRWAYGQYF. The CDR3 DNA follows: TGTGCCAGCAGTTACTCGATGATAGGGAACAGGTGGGCCTACGGGCAGTACTTC.

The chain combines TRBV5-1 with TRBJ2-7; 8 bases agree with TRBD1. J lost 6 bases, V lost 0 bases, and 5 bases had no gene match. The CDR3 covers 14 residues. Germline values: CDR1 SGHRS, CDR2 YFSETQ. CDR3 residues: CASSLVQGAGEQYF. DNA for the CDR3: TGCGCCAGCAGCTTGGTCCAGGGGGCTGGCGAGCAGTACTTC.

DNA for the CDR3: TGTGCCAGCAGCTTACGGCCGGACAATTCCTACAATGAGCAGTTCTTC. It encodes CASSLRPDNSYNEQFF. The chain couples TRBV11-1 to TRBJ2-1, with D perhaps matching TRBD1 (5 bases). CDR1 is SGHAT, CDR2 FQDESV, per germline (reference sequence). V was trimmed by 2 bases and J by 1 base, leaving 12 bases between them. The CDR3 consists of 16 residues.

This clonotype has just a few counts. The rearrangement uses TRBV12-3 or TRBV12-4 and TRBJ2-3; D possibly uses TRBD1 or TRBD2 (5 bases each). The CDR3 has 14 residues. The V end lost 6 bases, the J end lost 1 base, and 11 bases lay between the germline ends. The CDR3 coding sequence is TGTGCCAGCAGGCCTCCGGGACGCACAGATACGCAGTATTTT. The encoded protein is CASRPPGRTDTQYF.

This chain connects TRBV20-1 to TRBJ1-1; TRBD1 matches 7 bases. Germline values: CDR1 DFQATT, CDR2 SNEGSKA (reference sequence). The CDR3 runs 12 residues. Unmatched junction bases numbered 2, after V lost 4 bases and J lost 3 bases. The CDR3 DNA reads TGCAGTGCTATAAGGGGGCACACTGAAGCTTTCTTT. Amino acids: CSAIRGHTEAFF.